The T cell receptor beta chain described here comes from a study of Ad26.COV2.S vaccination and SARS-CoV-2 variants. Background on the study: Donor was one of the participants in the Ad26.COV2.S arm of the COV1001 trial. Study-wide results and caveats: Participants in the vaccine arm had higher spike-specific TCR breadth; placebo recipients had lower. Vaccinated and placebo-treated recipients had similar non-spike TCR breadth.

The repertoire was sequenced with immunoSEQ multiplex PCR; TCRdb's copy has only in-frame clones and lacks some. The sample holds around 300,000 clones, about 90% seen once. Treatment denoted: roughly 18 received Ad26.COV2.S at low or high dose, single or two shots; roughly five received placebo; per-sample allocation not given. Sampling took place 63 days after the first vaccine or placebo injection. Vaccination employed an Ad26 vector expressing the Wuhan-strain SARS-CoV-2 spike. Turning to this clone: The target antigen is unknown.

The CDR3 extends over 16 amino acids. Germline assignment: CDR1 SGDLS and CDR2 YYNGEE. The ends were cut back, 2 bases at V and 10 bases at J, with 22 bases in the middle. The chain joins TRBV9 to TRBJ2-1; a weak D match, TRBD2 (6 bases). Sequencing used peripheral blood, obtained in a trial of Ad26.COV2.S vaccine versus placebo. The clonotype comes from a person between 18 and 60 years old who received the Ad26.COV2.S COVID-19 vaccine or a placebo. The chain's CDR3 is CASSVKGPSWAGEQFF. CDR3 in DNA: TGTGCCAGCAGCGTCAAAGGCCCTAGTTGGGCGGGGGAGCAGTTCTTC. The full variable domain, completed using reference TRBV9 and TRBJ2-1, is DSGVTQTPKHLITATGQRVTLRCSPRSGDLSVYWYQQSLDQGLQFLIQYYNGEERAKGNILERFSAQQFPDLHSELNLSSLELGDSALYFCASSVKGPSWAGEQFFGPGTRLTVL.